One sample yielded the 18 T cell receptor beta chains listed below, sequenced in a study of blood T cell repertoires in COVID-19. The protocol was immunoSEQ multiplex PCR, while the TCRdb copy is restricted to in-frame clones and leaves out a portion. The data hold 250,000 to 400,000 clones, with around 89% observed a single time. Sequencing used peripheral blood. The receptors shown here come from a woman in her twenties or thirties with COVID-19, enrolled during active disease.

This chain links TRBV28 with TRBJ1-2, with 7 bases aligning to TRBD1. This CDR3 is built from 13 residues. The junction had 2 bases not matched to a gene; V was cut back by 3 bases and J by 4 bases. The germline CDR1 and CDR2 sequences are MDHEN and SYDVKM. CDR3 nucleotides: TGTGCCAGCAGTTTTGAGGGGGCCTATGGCTACACCTTC. The encoded protein is CASSFEGAYGYTF.

The chain carries TRBV6-5 and TRBJ2-1, with TRBD2 matching over 11 bases. The V segment lost 0 bases and the J segment 10 bases; nucleotides outside the gene matches: 5. CDR3 length equals 15 residues. The V gene's germline CDR1 is MNHEY and CDR2 SVGAGI. CDR3 in amino acids: CASSYSLAGGDEQFF. The CDR3 nucleotides read TGTGCCAGCAGTTACTCTCTAGCGGGGGGTGACGAGCAGTTCTTC.

Many counts were recorded for this clone. This chain joins TRBV6-4 and TRBJ2-1, with TRBD2 identical over 7 bases. Losses at the gene ends were 7 bases for V and 7 bases for J; bases not matched to a gene: 13. Germline-derived CDR1 and CDR2 are MRHNA and SNTAGT. The CDR3 is 15 amino acids. Here the CDR3 DNA reads TGTGCCAGCACCCCCAAGGCGGGGGTTCCGAATGAGCAGTTCTTC. This encodes CASTPKAGVPNEQFF.

The chain links TRBV5-1 to TRBJ1-2, with a tentative D call TRBD1 (5 bases). Trimming shortened V by 3 bases and J by 2 bases, and 8 bases separated the two germline ends. Germline assignment: CDR1 SGHRS and CDR2 YFSETQ. This CDR3 spans 13 amino acids. CDR3 bases: TGCGCCAGCAGCTCGGACAAGAACTATGGCTACACCTTC. Translating gives CASSSDKNYGYTF.

This chain links TRBV27 with TRBJ2-7; TRBD1 matches at 12 bases. The germline gives CDR1 MNHEY, CDR2 SMNVEV (reference sequence). Trimming cost V 7 bases and J 1 base; bases outside gene matches: 5. The CDR3 length is 15 residues. The CDR3 sequence is CASTQGQGASYEQYF. The CDR3 nucleotides are TGTGCCAGCACCCAGGGACAGGGGGCATCCTACGAGCAGTACTTC.

This chain uses TRBV29-1 with TRBJ2-1; a possible D gene is TRBD2 (7 bases). Looked up from germline, CDR1 is SQVTM and CDR2 is ANQGSEA. This CDR3 region has 14 residues. Between the trimmed V and J ends, which lost 7 bases and 6 bases, there was a span of 19 bases. The CDR3 is CSAAGAGTFNEQFF. In DNA form, the CDR3 reads TGCAGCGCCGCGGGGGCGGGGACGTTCAATGAGCAGTTCTTC.

This chain uses TRBV19 with TRBJ2-2, with D maybe TRBD2 (6 bases). This CDR3 is built from 15 residues. CDR1 LNHDA and CDR2 SQIVND come from the germline V gene (reference sequence). Trimming removed 6 bases from V and 2 bases from J, with 13 bases in between. The CDR3 DNA sequence: TGTGCCAGTAGATCTGGCGGGGATAACACCGGGGAGCTGTTTTTT. Translation: CASRSGGDNTGELFF. Variable domain in full (rest from reference TRBV19 and TRBJ2-2): DGGITQSPKYLFRKEGQNVTLSCEQNLNHDAMYWYRQDPGQGLRLIYYSQIVNDFQKGDIAEGYSVSREKKESFPLTVTSAQKNPTAFYLCASRSGGDNTGELFFGEGSRLTVL.

The genes are TRBV18 and TRBJ2-6; possible D gene TRBD2, 5 bases. Germline V gives CDR1 KGHSH, CDR2 LQKENI. V was clipped by 5 bases and J by 3 bases, with 8 bases between them. This CDR3 is built from 14 residues. CDR3 sequence: CASSSGNGANVLTF. CDR3 bases: TGTGCCAGCTCATCCGGGAATGGGGCCAACGTCCTGACTTTC.

V and J are TRBV21-1 and TRBJ1-4; the D segment call TRBD1 is taken from the table without a DNA check. TRBV21-1 is assigned pseudogene status. This CDR3 has 16 amino acids. This CDR3 is CASRYRSGATNEKLFF. CDR3 sequence (DNA): TGTGCCAGCAGATACAGATCAGGCGCAACTAATGAAAAACTGTTTTTT.

The chain has TRBV10-3 and TRBJ2-2; TRBD2 is a possible D gene (5 bases). This CDR3 spans 15 amino acids. V was clipped by 3 bases and J by 2 bases, with 10 bases between them. Germline V gives CDR1 ENHRY, CDR2 SYGVKD. CDR3 region: CAISDGEGNTGELFF. DNA for the CDR3: TGTGCCATCAGTGATGGTGAGGGTAACACCGGGGAGCTGTTTTTT.

V usage is TRBV7-9 and J usage is TRBJ2-7; TRBD1 might be the D (5 bases). The CDR3 runs 12 residues. In germline, CDR1 is SEHNR, CDR2 FQNEAQ (reference sequence). V lost 1 base to trimming and J lost 4 bases, with 5 bases between them. The CDR3 DNA follows: TGTGCCAGCAGCTTAGGACAGTACGAGCAGTACGTC. It codes for CASSLGQYEQYV.

This rearrangement joins TRBV4-1 to TRBJ2-1; D call uncertain. CDR3 size: 12 residues. V lost 1 base and J 6 bases, leaving 4 bases between the germline ends. From germline, CDR1 is MGHRA and CDR2 YSYEKL. The CDR3 DNA reads TGCGCCAGCAGCCAAGGGCCCAATGAGCAGTTCTTC. Amino acid sequence: CASSQGPNEQFF.

On this clone itself: The identical CDR3 is also encoded by other nucleotide sequences in the sample. This chain joins TRBV28 and TRBJ1-5; D may be TRBD1 (6 bases). The germline CDR1 and CDR2 sequences are MDHEN and SYDVKM. V was cut by 3 bases and J by 7 bases, with 16 bases left in between. There are 15 residues in the CDR3. Written as DNA, the CDR3 is TGTGCCAGCAGTTTCGGGCAGGGGTTCCGCCAGCCCCAGCATTTT. Protein sequence: CASSFGQGFRQPQHF.

The chain couples TRBV9 to TRBJ2-5; TRBD1 matches at 8 bases. Trimming removed 0 bases from V and 5 bases from J; junction bases left unmatched: 3. CDR1 is SGDLS, CDR2 YYNGEE, per germline. This CDR3 has 14 residues. Here the CDR3 reads CASSVGQGKETQYF. The CDR3 DNA is TGTGCCAGCAGCGTAGGACAGGGGAAGGAGACCCAGTACTTC. The full variable domain, in which reference TRBV9 and TRBJ2-5 provide the parts outside the CDR3, is DSGVTQTPKHLITATGQRVTLRCSPRSGDLSVYWYQQSLDQGLQFLIQYYNGEERAKGNILERFSAQQFPDLHSELNLSSLELGDSALYFCASSVGQGKETQYFGPGTRLLVL.

This clone turned up a few times. V and J are TRBV3-1 (or the pseudogene TRBV3-2) and TRBJ1-4, with D unclear. The CDR3 covers 12 residues. V lost 3 bases and J lost 8, with 7 bases in between. Germline CDR1 and CDR2: LGHDT and YNNKEL (reference sequence). The CDR3 is CASSQGREKLFF. The CDR3 DNA reads TGTGCCAGCAGCCAGGGGAGGGAAAAACTGTTTTTT.

The chain has TRBV3-1 (or the pseudogene TRBV3-2) and TRBJ1-2; D is possibly TRBD1 (6 bases). Germline V gene data show CDR1 as LGHDT and CDR2 as YNNKEL (reference sequence). The CDR3 covers 14 residues. The germline V and J ends were trimmed by 2 bases and 8 bases, with 15 bases remaining between them. Written as DNA, the CDR3 is TGTGCCAGCAGCCAAAATGTACAGGGCGTCGGCTACACCTTC. Its translation: CASSQNVQGVGYTF.

The J gene is TRBJ1-1, the V gene TRBV2; 11 nucleotides align to TRBD1. The CDR3 is made up of 15 amino acids. V trimming: 5 bases; J trimming: 2 bases; junction bases outside the gene matches: 4. The germline V gene has CDR1 SNHLY and CDR2 FYNNEI. The CDR3 loop is CASSHGQGANTEAFF. CDR3 DNA sequence: TGTGCCAGCAGTCATGGACAGGGGGCCAACACTGAAGCTTTCTTT.

The chain uses TRBV4-1 and TRBJ1-2, with D maybe TRBD1 (5 bases). Trimming shortened V by 1 base and J by 2 bases, and 14 bases separated the two germline ends. This CDR3 is 16 amino acids long. Germline V lookup: CDR1 MGHRA, CDR2 YSYEKL. CDR3 coding DNA: TGCGCCAGCAGCCAAGTTAGTGGGGGGTTCAACTATGGCTACACCTTC. Translating gives CASSQVSGGFNYGYTF.